Sequencing of this T cell receptor (beta chain) was carried out in a study of CD8 T cells in ankylosing spondylitis. Study observations and caveats: Disease-linked clones reportedly concentrated significantly in matched ankylosing spondylitis synovial fluid.

With regard to this clonotype: The antigen remains undetermined.

MiXCR, applied by TCRdb to the 5' RACE reads, yields one record per CDR3 protein. The sample contains around 100,000 distinct CDR3 sequences, about 25% of which appear only once. The sequencing input was synovial fluid, either unsorted or a sorted T cell fraction (not recorded which). This clonotype was obtained from a male donor with ankylosing spondylitis.

CDR3 DNA sequence: TGTGCCAGCATTCCAGCTGAGTACCAAGAGACCCAGTACTTC. This gives the protein CASIPAEYQETQYF. This chain connects TRBV2 to TRBJ2-5; D unclear. CDR1 and CDR2 from the germline V gene are SNHLY and FYNNEI. The CDR3 is 14 amino acids. V shed 7 bases and J shed 0 bases, with 12 bases lying between them.